This T cell receptor beta chain was retrieved from a study of blood T cell repertoires in COVID-19. The assay was immunoSEQ multiplex PCR, and TCRdb's table has in-frame clones only and misses some. The top ten hold approximately 1.6% of the sample, which has 200,000 to 250,000 clones, around 90% seen once. Participant-reported clinical history was the basis for cohort assignment. This CDR3 is built from 21 residues. This receptor was obtained from a woman aged 45-60 years who had recovered from COVID-19. Sequenced material: PBMCs or T cells enriched from blood (not recorded which). V usage is TRBV21-1 and J usage is TRBJ1-5; TRBD1, as called in the table, went unchecked against the DNA. TRBV21-1 constitutes a pseudogene. This CDR3 is CASSKGVFGTGGVDSNQPQHF. In DNA form, the CDR3 reads TGTGCCAGCAGCAAAGGGGTGTTCGGGACAGGGGGCGTGGATAGCAATCAGCCCCAGCATTTT.